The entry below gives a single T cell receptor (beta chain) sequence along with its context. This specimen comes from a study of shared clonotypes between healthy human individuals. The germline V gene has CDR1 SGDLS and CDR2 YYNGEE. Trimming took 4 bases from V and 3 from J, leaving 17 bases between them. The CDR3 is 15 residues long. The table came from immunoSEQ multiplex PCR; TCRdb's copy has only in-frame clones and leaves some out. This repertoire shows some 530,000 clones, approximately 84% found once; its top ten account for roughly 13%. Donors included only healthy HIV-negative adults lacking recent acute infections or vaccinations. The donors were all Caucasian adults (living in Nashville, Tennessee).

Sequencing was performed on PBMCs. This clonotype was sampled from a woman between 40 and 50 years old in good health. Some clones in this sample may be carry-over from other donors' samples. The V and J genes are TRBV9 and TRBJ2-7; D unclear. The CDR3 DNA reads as TGTGCCAGCAGCTTGGCGCCTAGTTGGGTCTACGAGCAGTACTTC. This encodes CASSLAPSWVYEQYF.